A selection of T cell receptor beta chains follows, all from one sample in a study of cytomegalovirus exposure and HLA in healthy donors. Sequencing was performed with immunoSEQ multiplex PCR; in TCRdb, only in-frame clones are kept and a portion is missing. The table has over 110,000 clones, more than 75% seen once. Source material: PBMCs. The receptors derive from a man younger than 30 in good health and CMV-seropositive. Both conserved end residues are part of each CDR3. D genes are given only for firm matches. Clone size is stated in some rows and not others, as once, few, many or a class when expanded.

j_call clone_size d_call v_call cdr3_nt cdr3_aa
TRBJ2-5 NA NA TRBV4-1 TGCGCCAGCAGCCTCACGGAACTATCCAAAGAGACCCAGTACTTC CASSLTELSKETQYF
TRBJ2-4 NA TRBD1 TRBV30 TGTGCCTGGATCCCTCGAAGGGGGCTCGGGGCCAAAAACATTCAGTACTTC CAWIPRRGLGAKNIQYF
TRBJ2-1 NA TRBD2 TRBV7-8 TGTGCCAGCAGCGTATTGACCGGGACTAGCGGGAGAGGGAATGAGCAGTTCTTC CASSVLTGTSGRGNEQFF
TRBJ2-5 NA NA TRBV19 TGTGCCAGTAGTGGGGGCAGACTCCAAGAGACCCAGTACTTC CASSGGRLQETQYF
TRBJ1-2 NA TRBD1 TRBV5-6 TGTGCCAGCAGGGGGACAGGGGATAACTATGGCTACACCTTC CASRGTGDNYGYTF
TRBJ2-2 few NA TRBV19 TGTGCCAGTAATCCGGGGAAGGGCGCCGGGGAGCTGTTTTTT CASNPGKGAGELFF
TRBJ2-1 NA NA TRBV15 TGTGCCACCAGCAGAGATTTCCTAGAAGTCCCGTTCTTC CATSRDFLEVPFF
TRBJ1-2 NA TRBD1 TRBV19 TGTGCCAGTAGTAATCGACAGGGTGGCTACACCTTC CASSNRQGGYTF
TRBJ2-5 NA TRBD1 TRBV2 TGTGCCAGCAGTAAACAGGACAGGCAAGAGACCCAGTACTTC CASSKQDRQETQYF
TRBJ2-3 NA TRBD2 TRBV30 TGTGCCTGGGAGGGACTAGCGGGACCCACAGATACGCAGTATTTT CAWEGLAGPTDTQYF
TRBJ1-2 once NA TRBV15 TGTGCCACCAGCAGGGATCGACAGAGCCCGTATGGCTACACCTTC CATSRDRQSPYGYTF
TRBJ2-1 NA TRBD1 TRBV18 TGTGCCAGCTCACCACCGGGGCGTGACCGGGACAGTAAATACAATGAGCAGTTCTTC CASSPPGRDRDSKYNEQFF
TRBJ2-7 many NA TRBV7-9 TGTGCCAGCAGCCCCCGGGCCTACGAGCAGTACTTC CASSPRAYEQYF
TRBJ1-6 NA TRBD1 TRBV6-5 TGTGCCAGCAGTCGGACAGGCCTCAATTCACCCCTCCACTTT CASSRTGLNSPLHF
TRBJ2-1 NA NA TRBV6-6 TGTGCCAGCAGCCATACAGGCGTTCCTTACAATGAGCAGTTCTTC CASSHTGVPYNEQFF
TRBJ1-5 once NA TRBV2 TGTGCCAGTCAACCGGGGAGGGGGCCCCAGCATTTT CASQPGRGPQHF
TRBJ1-6 NA NA TRBV28 TGTGCCAGCAGTATACAGGGAGGGGATAATTCACCCCTCCACTTT CASSIQGGDNSPLHF
TRBJ2-7 NA TRBD2 TRBV19 TGTGCCAGTAGTCCGGGGACTAGCCTGAGATACGAGCAGTACTTC CASSPGTSLRYEQYF
TRBJ1-6 NA TRBD1 TRBV19 TGTGCCAGTCGGGACAGCAGCTCCTATAATTCACCCCTCCACTTT CASRDSSSYNSPLHF
TRBJ1-1 NA TRBD1 TRBV2 TGTGCCAGCAGTGACATCGTCGGGACAGGGCCTACGAACACTGAAGCTTTCTTT CASSDIVGTGPTNTEAFF
TRBJ2-7 NA TRBD1 TRBV11-2 TGTGCCAGCAGCTTAGTTAATACAGGGGGGTACGAGCAGTACTTC CASSLVNTGGYEQYF
TRBJ1-5 few TRBD1 TRBV10-2 TGCGCCAGCAGTGGGGACAGGGCACAGCCCCAGCATTTT CASSGDRAQPQHF
TRBJ2-5 NA TRBD1 TRBV5-4 TGTGCCAGCAGTACAGGGGGCATGGAGACCCAGTACTTC CASSTGGMETQYF
TRBJ2-1 NA TRBD2 TRBV7-2 TGTGCCAGCAGCTTGAGACTAGCGGGGGGGACACACAATGAGCAGTTCTTC CASSLRLAGGTHNEQFF
TRBJ1-1 NA NA TRBV5-1 TGCGCCAGCAGCCTTCAGGAGAACACTGAAGCTTTCTTT CASSLQENTEAFF
TRBJ2-7 NA TRBD1 TRBV5-1 TGCGCCAGCAGCTTGGAAGGACAGGCGCCCTACGAGCAGTACTTC CASSLEGQAPYEQYF
TRBJ2-7 NA TRBD1 TRBV25-1 TGTGCCACAGGGGACAGGGCCTACCCATACGAGCAGTACTTC CATGDRAYPYEQYF
TRBJ2-5 NA NA TRBV5-1 TGCGCCAGCAGCAAAACAGGCGCGGAACGAATGGCCCAGTACTTC CASSKTGAERMAQYF
TRBJ2-4 NA TRBD2 TRBV29-1 TGCAGCGTTGCCCTCACGGGGGGGATTGGGGCCAAAAACATTCAGTACTTC CSVALTGGIGAKNIQYF
TRBJ2-2 NA NA TRBV11-2 TGTGCCAGCAGCTTACTTGGAGGGGCCCTGAACACCGGGGAGCTGTTTTTT CASSLLGGALNTGELFF
TRBJ2-5 NA NA TRBV7-2 TGTGCCAGCAGCCAAACGCGGAATGAAGAGACCCAGTACTTC CASSQTRNEETQYF
TRBJ2-1 NA NA TRBV11-3 TGTGCCAGCAGCTGGGCCCGCCGTTACAATGAGCAGTTCTTC CASSWARRYNEQFF
TRBJ2-1 NA NA TRBV5-6 TGTGCCAGCAGCTTAGGCAATCTCAGGGAGCAGTTCTTC CASSLGNLREQFF
TRBJ1-1 NA TRBD1 TRBV7-9 TGTGCCAGCAGCCAAACAGGGGGTCCCAGTGAAGCTTTCTTT CASSQTGGPSEAFF
TRBJ2-7 NA NA TRBV2 TGTGCCAGCAGTGAAGGGGGCAAGGGCTCCTACGAGCAGTACTTC CASSEGGKGSYEQYF
TRBJ2-7 NA TRBD1 TRBV5-1 TGCGCCAGCAGGACAACAGGGGGCCTTGGCTACGAGCAGTACTTC CASRTTGGLGYEQYF
TRBJ2-5 NA NA TRBV11-3 TGTGCCAGCAGCCGCGGGACTCCTAAGGCGGGGACCCAGTACTTC CASSRGTPKAGTQYF
TRBJ2-7 NA NA TRBV5-1 TGCGCCAGCAGCCCCCGTCGCGCAATCTCCTACGAGCAGTACTTC CASSPRRAISYEQYF
TRBJ2-5 NA NA TRBV5-1 TGCGCCAGCAGCTTCGGGGAGCTGAGGCAAGAGACCCAGTACTTC CASSFGELRQETQYF
TRBJ1-2 NA NA TRBV6-5 TGTGCCAGCACCTTGGGCAGGTTCGGCTATGGCTACACCTTC CASTLGRFGYGYTF
TRBJ1-2 NA NA TRBV5-1 TGCGCCAGCAGCTTGGTACTCAGGGGTGGCTACACCTTC CASSLVLRGGYTF
TRBJ2-1 once NA TRBV5-1 TGCGCCAGCAGCTTGGGGTCGGCCGGGGAGCAGTTCTTC CASSLGSAGEQFF
TRBJ2-3 NA TRBD2 TRBV2 TGTGCCAGCAGTCCGACTAGCGGGAGAACAGATACGCAGTATTTT CASSPTSGRTDTQYF
TRBJ2-7 NA TRBD1 TRBV5-1 TGCGCCAGCAGCTCGGGACAGAACTACGAGCAGTACTTC CASSSGQNYEQYF
TRBJ2-1 NA TRBD1 TRBV6-1 TGTGCCAGCACGGGACAGGGGGCTAATGAGCAGTTCTTC CASTGQGANEQFF
TRBJ2-1 NA TRBD2 TRBV28 TGTGCCAGCATCGACGGCGGGAGGGCCAGCAATGAGCAGTTCTTC CASIDGGRASNEQFF
TRBJ2-2 NA TRBD1 TRBV2 TGTGCCAGCAGTCTTTACAGGGGTCCTACCGGGGAGCTGTTTTTT CASSLYRGPTGELFF
TRBJ1-1 NA NA TRBV27 TGTGCCAGCAGTTCGAAGACCTACTGGACAGCCACTGAAGCTTTCTTT CASSSKTYWTATEAFF
TRBJ1-3 few NA TRBV10-3 TGTGCCATCAGACCGGACACCAGCTCTGGAAACACCATATATTTT CAIRPDTSSGNTIYF
TRBJ1-4 NA NA TRBV5-1 TGCGCCAGCAGCTTGCCGCCAACAGGGAAGAATGAAAAACTGTTTTTT CASSLPPTGKNEKLFF
TRBJ2-3 NA TRBD1 TRBV5-1 TGCGCCAGCAGCTTGGGAGGGACAGGGGTGACAGATACGCAGTATTTT CASSLGGTGVTDTQYF
TRBJ2-3 NA TRBD2 TRBV5-1 TGCGCCAGCGCGGGGGGGGCCGTGGATACGCAGTATTTT CASAGGAVDTQYF
TRBJ2-2 NA TRBD2 TRBV7-9 TGTGCCAGCAGCTTAAGCGCGGGGGGGAACACCGGGGAGCTGTTTTTT CASSLSAGGNTGELFF
TRBJ1-4 NA NA TRBV7-9 TGTGCCAGCAGCTTAGGAGACAGTAATGAAAAACTGTTTTTT CASSLGDSNEKLFF
TRBJ2-7 NA TRBD1 TRBV10-1 TGCGCCAGCAGTGACCCGGGACAGGGGGCCTACGAGCAGTACTTC CASSDPGQGAYEQYF
TRBJ2-1 NA NA TRBV6-5 TGTGCCAGCAGTTACTTGCAGGGGCTCGATGAGCAGTTCTTC CASSYLQGLDEQFF
TRBJ1-2 NA TRBD1 TRBV19 TGTGCCATCTCGGACAGGTCAAGGGGCCTCTATGGCTACACCTTC CAISDRSRGLYGYTF